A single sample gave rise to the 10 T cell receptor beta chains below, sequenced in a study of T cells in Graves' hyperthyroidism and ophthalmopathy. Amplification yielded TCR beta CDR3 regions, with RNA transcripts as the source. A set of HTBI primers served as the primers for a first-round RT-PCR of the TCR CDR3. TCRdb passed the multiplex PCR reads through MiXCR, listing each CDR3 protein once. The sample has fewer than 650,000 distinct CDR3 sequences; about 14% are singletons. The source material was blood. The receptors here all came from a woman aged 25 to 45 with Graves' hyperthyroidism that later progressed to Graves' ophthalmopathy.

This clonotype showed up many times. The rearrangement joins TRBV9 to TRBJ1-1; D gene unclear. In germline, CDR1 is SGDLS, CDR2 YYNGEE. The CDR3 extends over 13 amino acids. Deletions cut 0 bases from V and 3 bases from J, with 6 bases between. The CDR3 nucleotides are TGTGCCAGCAGCGTAGGGGGATACACTGAAGCTTTCTTT. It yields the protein CASSVGGYTEAFF.

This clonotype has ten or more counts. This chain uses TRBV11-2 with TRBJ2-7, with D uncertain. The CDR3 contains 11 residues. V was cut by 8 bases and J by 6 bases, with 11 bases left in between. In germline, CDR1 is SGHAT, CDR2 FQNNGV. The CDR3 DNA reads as TGTGCCAGCTCCACCGCCGTCGAGCAGTACTTC. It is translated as CASSTAVEQYF.

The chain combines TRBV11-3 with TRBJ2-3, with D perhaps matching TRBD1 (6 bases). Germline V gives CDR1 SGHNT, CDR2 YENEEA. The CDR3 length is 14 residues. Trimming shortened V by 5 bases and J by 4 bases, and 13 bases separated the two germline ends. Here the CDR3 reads CASSGPGQADTQYF. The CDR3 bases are TGTGCCAGCAGCGGACCGGGACAAGCAGATACGCAGTATTTT. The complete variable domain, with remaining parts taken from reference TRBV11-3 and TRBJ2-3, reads EAGVVQSPRYKIIEKKQPVAFWCNPISGHNTLYWYLQNLGQGPELLIRYENEEAVDDSQLPKDRFSAERLKGVDSTLKIQPAELGDSAVYLCASSGPGQADTQYFGPGTRLTVL.

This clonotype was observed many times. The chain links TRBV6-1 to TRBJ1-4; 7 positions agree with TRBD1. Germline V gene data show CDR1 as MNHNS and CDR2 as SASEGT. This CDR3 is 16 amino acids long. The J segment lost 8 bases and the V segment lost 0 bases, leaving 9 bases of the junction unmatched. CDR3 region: CASSEAQGTVREKLFF. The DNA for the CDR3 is TGTGCCAGCAGTGAAGCGCAAGGGACAGTACGGGAAAAACTGTTTTTT.

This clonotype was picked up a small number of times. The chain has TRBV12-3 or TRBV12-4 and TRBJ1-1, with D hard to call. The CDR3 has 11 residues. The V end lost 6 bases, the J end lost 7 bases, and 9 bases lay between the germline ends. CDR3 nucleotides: TGTGCCAGCAGGTCAGCGGTTGAAGCTTTCTTT. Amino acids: CASRSAVEAFF.

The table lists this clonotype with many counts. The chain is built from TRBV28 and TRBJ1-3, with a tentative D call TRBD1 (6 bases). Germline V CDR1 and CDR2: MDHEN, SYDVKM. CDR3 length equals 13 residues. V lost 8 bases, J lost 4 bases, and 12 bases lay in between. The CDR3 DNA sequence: TGTGCCAGCCGGTCAGGGGTGGGAAACACCATATATTTT. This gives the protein CASRSGVGNTIYF.

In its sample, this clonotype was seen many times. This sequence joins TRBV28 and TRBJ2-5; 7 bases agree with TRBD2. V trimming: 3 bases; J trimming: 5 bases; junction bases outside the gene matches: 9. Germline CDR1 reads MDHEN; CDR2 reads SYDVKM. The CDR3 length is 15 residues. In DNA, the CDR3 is TGTGCCAGCAGTTTTCGAGGGAGGGAGTTGGAGACCCAGTACTTC. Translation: CASSFRGRELETQYF.

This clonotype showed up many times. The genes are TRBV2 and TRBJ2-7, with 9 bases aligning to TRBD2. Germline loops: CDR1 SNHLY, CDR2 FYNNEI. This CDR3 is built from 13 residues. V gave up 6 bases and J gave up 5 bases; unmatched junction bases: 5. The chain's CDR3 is CASRPGTSNEQYF. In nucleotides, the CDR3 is TGTGCCAGCAGACCCGGGACTAGCAACGAGCAGTACTTC. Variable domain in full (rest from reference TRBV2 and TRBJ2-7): EPEVTQTPSHQVTQMGQEVILRCVPISNHLYFYWYRQILGQKVEFLVSFYNNEISEKSEIFDDQFSVERPDGSNFTLKIRSTKLEDSAMYFCASRPGTSNEQYFGPGTRLTVT.

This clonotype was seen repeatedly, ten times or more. The CDR3 loop reads CAISVLDPPGYNEQFF. CDR3 DNA: TGTGCCATCAGTGTACTGGACCCACCAGGGTACAATGAGCAGTTCTTC. This rearrangement joins TRBV10-3 to TRBJ2-1; D may be TRBD1 (5 bases). Germline CDR1 ENHRY, CDR2 SYGVKD. With 4 bases removed from V and 4 bases from J, the gap between germline ends came to 17 bases. This CDR3 spans 16 amino acids.

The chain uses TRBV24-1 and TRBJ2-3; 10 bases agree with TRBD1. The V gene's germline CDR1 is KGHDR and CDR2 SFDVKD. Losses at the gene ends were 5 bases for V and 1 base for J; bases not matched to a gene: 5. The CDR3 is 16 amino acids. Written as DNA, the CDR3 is TGTGCCACCAGTGCCCCAGGGACAGGGGGCACAGATACGCAGTATTTT. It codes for CATSAPGTGGTDTQYF.